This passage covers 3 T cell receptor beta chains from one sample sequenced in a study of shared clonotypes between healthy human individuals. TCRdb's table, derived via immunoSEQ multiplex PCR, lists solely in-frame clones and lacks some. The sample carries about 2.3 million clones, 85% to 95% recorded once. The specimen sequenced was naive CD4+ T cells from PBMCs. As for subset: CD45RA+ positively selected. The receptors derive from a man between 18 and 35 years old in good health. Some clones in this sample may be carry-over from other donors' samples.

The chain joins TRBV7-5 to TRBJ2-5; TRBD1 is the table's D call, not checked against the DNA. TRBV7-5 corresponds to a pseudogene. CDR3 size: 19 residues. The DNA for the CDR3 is TGTGTCAGAAGCTTTCCCCCACGATGCGACAGGGGCCGTCAAGAGACCCAGTACTTC. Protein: CVRSFPPRCDRGRQETQYF.

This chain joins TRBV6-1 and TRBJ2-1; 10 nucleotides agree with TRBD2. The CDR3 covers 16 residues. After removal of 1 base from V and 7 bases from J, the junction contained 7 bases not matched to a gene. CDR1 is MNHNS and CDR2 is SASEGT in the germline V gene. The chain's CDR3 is CASSEGSSGRRNEQFF. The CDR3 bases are TGTGCCAGCAGTGAAGGTTCTAGCGGGAGAAGGAATGAGCAGTTCTTC.

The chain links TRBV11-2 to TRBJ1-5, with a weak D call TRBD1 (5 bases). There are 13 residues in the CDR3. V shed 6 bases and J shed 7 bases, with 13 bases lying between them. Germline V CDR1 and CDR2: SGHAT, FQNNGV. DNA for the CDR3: TGTGCCAGCAGACAGGACCCGGCCCAGCCCCAGCATTTT. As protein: CASRQDPAQPQHF.